This TCR beta chain was identified in a study of T cell repertoires in cytomegalovirus infection. With 4 bases removed from V and 3 bases from J, the gap between germline ends came to 19 bases. There are 17 residues in the CDR3. In TCRdb, the reads were re-called with MiXCR into one record per CDR3 protein. Among about 310,000 distinct CDR3 sequences, roughly 15% were seen once, and the ten largest hold approximately 12%. The V and J genes are TRBV5-3 and TRBJ2-2, with D perhaps matching TRBD2 (6 bases). TRBV5-3 is labeled an ORF, and its function is uncertain. The origin of this receptor is a human donor in good health (CMV status not recorded). Some clones in this sample may be carry-over from other donors' samples. The sequenced sample consisted of PBMCs. CDR3 sequence: CARSISRLASHTGELFF. The CDR3 DNA sequence: TGTGCCAGAAGCATCTCACGGCTAGCGAGTCACACCGGGGAGCTGTTTTTT.